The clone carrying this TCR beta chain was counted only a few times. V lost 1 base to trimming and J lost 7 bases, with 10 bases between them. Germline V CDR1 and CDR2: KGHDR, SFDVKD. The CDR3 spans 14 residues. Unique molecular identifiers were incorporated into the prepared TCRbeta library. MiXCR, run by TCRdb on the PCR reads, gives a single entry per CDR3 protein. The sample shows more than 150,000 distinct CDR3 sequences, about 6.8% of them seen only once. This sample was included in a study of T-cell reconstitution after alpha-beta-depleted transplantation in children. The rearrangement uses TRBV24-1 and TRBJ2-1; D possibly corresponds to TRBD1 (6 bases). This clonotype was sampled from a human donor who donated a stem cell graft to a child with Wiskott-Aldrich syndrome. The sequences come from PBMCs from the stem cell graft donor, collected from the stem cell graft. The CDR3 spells CATSDFNRVNEQFF. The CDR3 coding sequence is TGTGCCACCAGTGATTTTAACAGGGTGAATGAGCAGTTCTTC.